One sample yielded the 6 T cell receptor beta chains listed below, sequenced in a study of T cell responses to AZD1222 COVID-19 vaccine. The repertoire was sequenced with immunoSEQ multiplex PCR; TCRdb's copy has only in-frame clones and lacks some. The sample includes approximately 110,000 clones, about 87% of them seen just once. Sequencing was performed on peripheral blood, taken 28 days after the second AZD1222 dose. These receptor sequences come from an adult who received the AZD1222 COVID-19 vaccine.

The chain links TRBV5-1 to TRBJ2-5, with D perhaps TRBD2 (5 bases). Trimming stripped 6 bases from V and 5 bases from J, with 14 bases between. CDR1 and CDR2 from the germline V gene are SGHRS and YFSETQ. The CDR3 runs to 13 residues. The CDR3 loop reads CASTPVPGETQYF. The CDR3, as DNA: TGCGCCAGCACCCCGGTCCCGGGGGAGACCCAGTACTTC.

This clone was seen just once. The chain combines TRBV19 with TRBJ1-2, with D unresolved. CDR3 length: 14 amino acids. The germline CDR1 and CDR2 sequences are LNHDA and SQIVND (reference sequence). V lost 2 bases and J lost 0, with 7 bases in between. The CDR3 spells CASSITATNYGYTF. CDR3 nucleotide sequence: TGTGCCAGTAGTATAACGGCTACTAACTATGGCTACACCTTC.

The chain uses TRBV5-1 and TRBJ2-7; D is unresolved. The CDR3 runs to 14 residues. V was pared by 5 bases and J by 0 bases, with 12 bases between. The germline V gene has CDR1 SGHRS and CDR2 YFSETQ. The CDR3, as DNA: TGCGCCAGCAGAGGTGACCCGTCCTCCTACGAGCAGTACTTC. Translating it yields CASRGDPSSYEQYF.

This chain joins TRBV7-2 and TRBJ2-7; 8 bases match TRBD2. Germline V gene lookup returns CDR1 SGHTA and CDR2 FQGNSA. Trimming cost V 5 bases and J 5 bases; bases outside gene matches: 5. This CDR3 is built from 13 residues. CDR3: CASSPWTSNEQYF. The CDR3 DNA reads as TGTGCCAGCAGCCCCTGGACTAGCAACGAGCAGTACTTC.

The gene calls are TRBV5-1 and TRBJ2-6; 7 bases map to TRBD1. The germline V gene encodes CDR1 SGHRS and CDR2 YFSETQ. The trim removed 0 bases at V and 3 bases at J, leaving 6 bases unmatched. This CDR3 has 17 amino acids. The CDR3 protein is CASSLDRDSNGANVLTF. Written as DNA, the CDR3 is TGCGCCAGCAGCTTGGACAGGGACAGTAATGGGGCCAACGTCCTGACTTTC.

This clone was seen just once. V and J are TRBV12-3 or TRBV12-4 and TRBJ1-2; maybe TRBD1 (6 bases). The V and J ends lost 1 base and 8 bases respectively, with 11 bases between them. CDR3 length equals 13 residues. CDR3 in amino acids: CASSLGGPYGYTF. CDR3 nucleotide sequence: TGTGCCAGCAGTTTAGGGGGGCCCTACGGCTACACCTTC.